The clone carrying this T cell receptor beta chain was observed a single time. PCR used 60 Vbeta primers and 13 Jbeta primers. Sequencing was performed with immunoSEQ multiplex PCR; in TCRdb, only in-frame clones are kept and a portion is missing. The repertoire holds 150,000 to 200,000 clones, with about 80% as singletons. The source of the sample is a study of cytomegalovirus exposure and HLA in healthy donors. The germline V gene encodes CDR1 MDHEN and CDR2 SYDVKM. V lost 5 bases, J lost 0 bases, and 13 bases lay in between. The CDR3 contains 16 residues. Specimen: PBMCs. This receptor was obtained from a woman between 50 and 59 years old in good health and CMV-seronegative. The rearrangement joins TRBV28 to TRBJ1-4, with a tentative D call TRBD1 (5 bases). The CDR3 coding sequence is TGTGCCAGCAGTCCCCTCGGAGGGGCAACTAATGAAAAACTGTTTTTT. As protein: CASSPLGGATNEKLFF.